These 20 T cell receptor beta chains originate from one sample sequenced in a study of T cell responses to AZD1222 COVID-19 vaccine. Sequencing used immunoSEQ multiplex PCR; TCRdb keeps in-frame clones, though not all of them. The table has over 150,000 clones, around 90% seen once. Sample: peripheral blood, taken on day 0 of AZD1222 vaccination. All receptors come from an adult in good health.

This CDR3 is CARQDRETQYF. The CDR3 DNA reads TGCGCCAGGCAAGACAGGGAGACCCAGTACTTC. The rearrangement links TRBV5-1 to TRBJ2-5; D is possibly TRBD1 (6 bases). The CDR3 totals 11 residues. Germline CDR1 and CDR2: SGHRS and YFSETQ. Trimming took 8 bases from V and 5 from J, leaving 10 bases between them.

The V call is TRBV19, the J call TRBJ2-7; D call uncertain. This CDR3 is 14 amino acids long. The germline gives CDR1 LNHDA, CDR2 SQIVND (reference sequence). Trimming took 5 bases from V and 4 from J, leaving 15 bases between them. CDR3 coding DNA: TGTGCCAGTAGTTTGATGGGTAGCCAATACGAGCAGTACTTC. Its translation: CASSLMGSQYEQYF.

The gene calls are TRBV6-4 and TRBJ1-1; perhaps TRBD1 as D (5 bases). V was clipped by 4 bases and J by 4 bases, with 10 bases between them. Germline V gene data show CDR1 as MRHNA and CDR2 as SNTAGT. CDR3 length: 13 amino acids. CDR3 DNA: TGTGCCAGCAGTGCAACAGGTGGCACTGAAGCTTTCTTT. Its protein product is CASSATGGTEAFF.

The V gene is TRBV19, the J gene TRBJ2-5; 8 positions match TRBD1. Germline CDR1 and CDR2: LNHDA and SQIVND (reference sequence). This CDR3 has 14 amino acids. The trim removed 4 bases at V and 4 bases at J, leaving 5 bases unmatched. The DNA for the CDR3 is TGTGCCAGTAGTAAGGACAGGGATCGAGAGACCCAGTACTTC. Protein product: CASSKDRDRETQYF.

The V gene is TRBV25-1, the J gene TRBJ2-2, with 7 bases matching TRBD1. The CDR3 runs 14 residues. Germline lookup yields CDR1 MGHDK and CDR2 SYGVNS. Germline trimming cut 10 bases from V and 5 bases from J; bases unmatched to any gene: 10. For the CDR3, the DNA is TGTGCCACAACCCTCTCACAGGGGACCGGGGAGCTGTTTTTT. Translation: CATTLSQGTGELFF.

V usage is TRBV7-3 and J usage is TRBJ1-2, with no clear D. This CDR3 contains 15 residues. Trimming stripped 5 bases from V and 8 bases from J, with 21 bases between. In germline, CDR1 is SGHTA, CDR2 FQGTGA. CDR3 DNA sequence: TGTGCCAGCAGCCCGCGTGGAGGGATAGTGGAGGGCTACACCTTC. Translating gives CASSPRGGIVEGYTF.

The CDR3 protein is CAISESTGEQYF. CDR3 nucleotide sequence: TGTGCCATCAGTGAGTCGACGGGCGAGCAGTACTTC. This chain uses TRBV10-3 with TRBJ2-7; D gene uncertain. Germline V gene lookup returns CDR1 ENHRY and CDR2 SYGVKD. CDR3 length: 12 residues. V was shortened by 0 bases and J by 6 bases, with 6 bases between the two germline ends.

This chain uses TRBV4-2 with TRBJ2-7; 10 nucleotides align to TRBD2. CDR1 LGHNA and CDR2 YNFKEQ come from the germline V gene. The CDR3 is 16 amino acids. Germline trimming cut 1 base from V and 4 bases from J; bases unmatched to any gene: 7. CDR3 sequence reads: CASSQAIAGGLYEQYF. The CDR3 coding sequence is TGTGCCAGCAGCCAAGCTATAGCGGGAGGCCTTTACGAGCAGTACTTC.

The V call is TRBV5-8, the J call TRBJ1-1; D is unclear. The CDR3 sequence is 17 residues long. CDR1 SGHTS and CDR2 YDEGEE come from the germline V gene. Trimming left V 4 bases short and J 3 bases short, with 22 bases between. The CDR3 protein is CASSIGLLGSLDTEAFF. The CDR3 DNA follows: TGTGCCAGCAGCATTGGCCTCTTGGGTTCTTTGGACACTGAAGCTTTCTTT.

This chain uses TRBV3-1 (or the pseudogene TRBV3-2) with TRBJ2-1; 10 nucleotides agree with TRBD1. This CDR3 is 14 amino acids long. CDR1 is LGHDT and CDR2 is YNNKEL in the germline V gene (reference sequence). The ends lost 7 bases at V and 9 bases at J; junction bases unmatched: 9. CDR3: CASTPGQGSSEQFF. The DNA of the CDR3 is TGTGCCAGCACCCCGGGACAGGGGTCGAGTGAGCAGTTCTTC.

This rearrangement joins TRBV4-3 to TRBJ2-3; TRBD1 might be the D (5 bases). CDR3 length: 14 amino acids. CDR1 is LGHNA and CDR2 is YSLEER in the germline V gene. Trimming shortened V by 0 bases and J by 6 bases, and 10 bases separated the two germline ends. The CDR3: CASSQDRARDTQYF. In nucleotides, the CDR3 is TGCGCCAGCAGCCAAGACAGGGCGAGGGATACGCAGTATTTT.

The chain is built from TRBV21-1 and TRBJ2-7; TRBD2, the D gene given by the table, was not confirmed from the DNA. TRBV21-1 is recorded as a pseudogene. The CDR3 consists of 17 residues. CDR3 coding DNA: TGTGCCAGCAGCCTAAAGGGGGGGGCTAGCGGGACATACGAGCAGTACTTC. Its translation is CASSLKGGASGTYEQYF.

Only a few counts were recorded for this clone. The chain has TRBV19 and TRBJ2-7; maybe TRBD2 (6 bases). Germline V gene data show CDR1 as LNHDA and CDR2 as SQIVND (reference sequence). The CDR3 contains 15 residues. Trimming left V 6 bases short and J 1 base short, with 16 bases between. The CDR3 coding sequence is TGTGCCAGTAGCCTCTTCCCGGGAGATTCCTACGAGCAGTACTTC. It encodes CASSLFPGDSYEQYF.

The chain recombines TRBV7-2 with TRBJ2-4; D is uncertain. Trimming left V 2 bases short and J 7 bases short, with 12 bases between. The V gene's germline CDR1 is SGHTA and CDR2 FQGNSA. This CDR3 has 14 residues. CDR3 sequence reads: CASSLTTVRNIQYF. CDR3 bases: TGTGCCAGCAGCTTAACGACCGTTAGGAACATTCAGTACTTC.

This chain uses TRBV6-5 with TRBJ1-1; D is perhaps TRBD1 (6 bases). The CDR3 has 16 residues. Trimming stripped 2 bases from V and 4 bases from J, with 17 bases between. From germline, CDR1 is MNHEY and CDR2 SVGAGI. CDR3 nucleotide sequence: TGTGCCAGCAGTTACCCCCGCGGGGGCTCGGGCACTGAAGCTTTCTTT. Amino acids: CASSYPRGGSGTEAFF.

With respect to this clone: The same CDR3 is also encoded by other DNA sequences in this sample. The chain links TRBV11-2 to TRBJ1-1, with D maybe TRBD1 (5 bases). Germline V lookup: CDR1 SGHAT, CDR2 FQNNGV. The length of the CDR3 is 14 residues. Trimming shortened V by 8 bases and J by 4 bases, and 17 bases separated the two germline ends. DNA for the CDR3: TGTGCCAGCGGACATTGGCAGGGTCGCACTGAAGCTTTCTTT. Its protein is CASGHWQGRTEAFF.

CDR3 DNA: TGTGCCAGCAGCCCGACAGGTATAGATCAGCCCCAGCATTTT. This codes for CASSPTGIDQPQHF. The rearrangement uses TRBV2 and TRBJ1-5; D possibly corresponds to TRBD1 (6 bases). Germline V gives CDR1 SNHLY, CDR2 FYNNEI. The CDR3 sequence is 14 residues long. The V and J ends lost 6 bases and 5 bases respectively, with 14 bases between them.

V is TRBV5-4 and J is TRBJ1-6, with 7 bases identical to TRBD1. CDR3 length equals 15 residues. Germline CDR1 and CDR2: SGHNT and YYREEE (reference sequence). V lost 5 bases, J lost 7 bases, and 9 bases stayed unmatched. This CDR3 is CASSTPGQPNSPLHF. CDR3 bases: TGTGCCAGCAGTACGCCGGGACAGCCAAATTCACCCCTCCACTTT.

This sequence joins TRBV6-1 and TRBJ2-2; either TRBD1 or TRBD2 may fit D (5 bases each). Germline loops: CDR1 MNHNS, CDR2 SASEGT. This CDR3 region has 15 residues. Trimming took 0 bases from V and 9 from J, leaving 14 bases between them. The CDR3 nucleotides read TGTGCCAGCAGTGAAGCGCGGGCAGGGAAGTGGGAGCTGTTTTTT. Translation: CASSEARAGKWELFF.

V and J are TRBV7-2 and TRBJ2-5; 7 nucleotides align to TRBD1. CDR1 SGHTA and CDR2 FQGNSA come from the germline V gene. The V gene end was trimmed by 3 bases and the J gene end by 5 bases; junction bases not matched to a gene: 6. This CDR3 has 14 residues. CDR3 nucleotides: TGTGCCAGCAGCTTTAGGGGGCTGGAGGAGACCCAGTACTTC. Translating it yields CASSFRGLEETQYF.